The source of this TCR beta chain is a study of OX40 agonist ivuxolimab in advanced cancers. Germline CDR1 and CDR2: MNHEY and SVGAGI. The CDR3 has 14 amino acids. Trimming shortened V by 6 bases and J by 4 bases, and 15 bases separated the two germline ends. Method: immunoSEQ multiplex PCR; TCRdb's copy keeps in-frame clones and lacks some. Of over 50,000 clones in the sample, 65% to 90% are singletons; the top ten hold 0.7%. This TCR came from an adult with an advanced solid tumor such as melanoma, head and neck, liver or kidney cancer. The sequencing used CD4+ or CD8+ T cells sorted from blood, collected in a trial of the OX40 agonist ivuxolimab. The J gene is TRBJ1-1, the V gene TRBV6-5; D unresolved. CDR3 residues: CASRRTAFSTEAFF. The CDR3 DNA is TGTGCCAGCAGGAGAACGGCTTTTAGCACTGAAGCTTTCTTT.